Listed below are T cell receptor beta chains from one sample, sequenced in a study of Ad26.COV2.S vaccination and SARS-CoV-2 variants. Data came from immunoSEQ multiplex PCR; TCRdb stores just in-frame clones and leaves some out. Among some 350,000 clones listed, approximately 85% were seen once. Sequenced here: peripheral blood, sampled in a trial of Ad26.COV2.S vaccine versus placebo. All receptors derive from a person between 18 and 65 years old who received the Ad26.COV2.S COVID-19 vaccine or a placebo. Both conserved end residues are part of each CDR3. Fields, in order: D gene, clone size, J gene, V gene, CDR3 length, CDR3 protein, CDR3 DNA. The D gene is left open where the match is weak. Clone sizes are given selectively: once, few, many, or a class where the clone is expanded.

>TRBD1|NA|TRBJ2-1|TRBV5-1|15
CASSLVGQGVGEQFF
TGCGCCAGCAGCTTGGTGGGACAGGGGGTAGGTGAGCAGTTCTTC
>TRBD1|NA|TRBJ2-3|TRBV27|17
CASSFLPGTGLSDTQYF
TGTGCCAGCAGTTTTCTTCCCGGGACAGGGTTGTCAGATACGCAGTATTTT
>NA|NA|TRBJ2-7|TRBV7-2|15
CASSGGIGGGYEQYF
TGTGCCAGCAGCGGAGGCATTGGTGGCGGTTACGAGCAGTACTTC
>TRBD2|NA|TRBJ2-4|TRBV9|16
CASSPVGGAAKNIQYF
TGTGCCAGCAGCCCCGTCGGGGGGGCGGCCAAAAACATTCAGTACTTC
>NA|NA|TRBJ1-5|TRBV19|14
CASKGWGIEQPQHF
TGTGCCAGTAAGGGATGGGGGATAGAGCAGCCCCAGCATTTT
>NA|NA|TRBJ2-6|TRBV5-1|16
CASSPTGVSGANVLTF
TGCGCCAGCAGTCCGACCGGGGTCTCTGGGGCCAACGTCCTGACTTTC
>NA|NA|TRBJ2-1|TRBV5-1|14
CASSFMGAYNEQFF
TGCGCCAGCAGCTTCATGGGGGCCTACAATGAGCAGTTCTTC
>TRBD2|once|TRBJ2-2|TRBV5-1|15
CASSQTSVPTGELFF
TGCGCCAGCAGCCAGACTAGCGTTCCTACCGGGGAGCTGTTTTTT
>NA|NA|TRBJ1-6|TRBV11-2|13
CASSQTLRSPLHF
TGTGCCAGCAGTCAGACATTGAGGTCACCCCTCCACTTT
>NA|NA|TRBJ1-4|TRBV5-4|14
CASSLDMRDEKLFF
TGTGCCAGCAGCTTGGACATGAGAGATGAAAAACTGTTTTTT
>NA|NA|TRBJ1-4|TRBV7-2|15
CASSLTASTNEKLFF
TGTGCCAGCAGCTTAACCGCATCAACTAATGAAAAACTGTTTTTT
>NA|NA|TRBJ2-2|TRBV10-3|16
CAISDRGVSIAGELFF
TGTGCCATCAGTGACAGGGGCGTATCAATCGCCGGGGAGCTGTTTTTT
>NA|few|TRBJ2-5|TRBV5-1|14
CASSLFDGGETQYF
TGCGCCAGCAGCTTATTCGATGGTGGAGAGACCCAGTACTTC
>NA|NA|TRBJ2-5|TRBV7-2|16
CASSFLGQGSVETQYF
TGTGCCAGCAGCTTCCTCGGGCAGGGGTCGGTAGAGACCCAGTACTTC
>TRBD2|NA|TRBJ2-7|TRBV29-1|14
CSALPSGTGYEQYF
TGCAGCGCTCTCCCTAGCGGAACGGGCTACGAGCAGTACTTC